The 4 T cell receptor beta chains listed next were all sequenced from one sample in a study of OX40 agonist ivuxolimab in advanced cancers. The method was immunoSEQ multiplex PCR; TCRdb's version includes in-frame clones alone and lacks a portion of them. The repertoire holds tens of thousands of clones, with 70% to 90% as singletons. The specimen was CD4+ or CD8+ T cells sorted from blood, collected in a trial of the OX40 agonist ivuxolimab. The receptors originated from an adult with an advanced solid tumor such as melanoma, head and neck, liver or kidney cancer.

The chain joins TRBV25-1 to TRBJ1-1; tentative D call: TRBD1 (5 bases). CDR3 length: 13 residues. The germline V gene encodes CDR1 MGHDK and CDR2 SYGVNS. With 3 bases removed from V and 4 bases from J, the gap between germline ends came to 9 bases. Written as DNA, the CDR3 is TGTGCCAGCAGTGAGACAGAAATCACTGAAGCTTTCTTT. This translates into CASSETEITEAFF. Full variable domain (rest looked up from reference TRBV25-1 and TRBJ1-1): EADIYQTPRYLVIGTGKKITLECSQTMGHDKMYWYQQDPGMELHLIHYSYGVNSTEKGDLSSESTVSRIRTEHFPLTLESARPSHTSQYLCASSETEITEAFFGQGTRLTVV.

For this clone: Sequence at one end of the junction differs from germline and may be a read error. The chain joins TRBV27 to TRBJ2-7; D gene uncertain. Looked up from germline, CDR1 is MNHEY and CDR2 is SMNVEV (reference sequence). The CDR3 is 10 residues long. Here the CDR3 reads CASSPLLGNF. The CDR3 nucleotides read TGTGCCAGCAGTCCCCTGCTGGGGAACTTC.

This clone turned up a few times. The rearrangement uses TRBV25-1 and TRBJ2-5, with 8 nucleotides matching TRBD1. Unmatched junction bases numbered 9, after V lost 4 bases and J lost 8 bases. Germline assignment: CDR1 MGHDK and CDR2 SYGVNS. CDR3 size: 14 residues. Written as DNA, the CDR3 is TGTGCCAGCAGTGCCCCCGGGACAGGCCAAACCCAGTACTTC. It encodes CASSAPGTGQTQYF.

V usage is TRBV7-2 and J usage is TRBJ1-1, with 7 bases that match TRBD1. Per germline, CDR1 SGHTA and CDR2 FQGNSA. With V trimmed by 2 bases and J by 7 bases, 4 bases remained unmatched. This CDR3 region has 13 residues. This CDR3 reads CASSLWQGGEAFF. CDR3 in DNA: TGTGCCAGCAGCTTATGGCAGGGGGGTGAAGCTTTCTTT.